This T cell receptor beta chain was identified during a study of radiotherapy plus CTLA-4 blockade in lung cancer. Study in general: Objective responses were seen in about a sixth of patients, disease control in over 25%. Study-wide findings and caveats: TCR clones of tumor origin grew in blood after radiotherapy plus ipilimumab. Alongside interferon-beta, early blood T cell clone dynamics were reportedly the best predictor of response.

Here immunoSEQ multiplex PCR was the method, and the copy in TCRdb shows in-frame clones only, minus some. The table includes 81,000 or so clones, over 75% detected once. The CDR3 loop spans 16 amino acids. V lost 3 bases and J 0 bases, leaving 15 bases between the germline ends. Germline V CDR1 and CDR2: SGHNT, YYREEE (reference sequence). People whose metastatic non-small-cell lung cancer was chemo-refractory got focal radiation along with CTLA-4 blockade by ipilimumab. Comments on this clone: Antigen specificity is unknown.

The material sequenced was peripheral blood, taken from a patient treated with radiotherapy plus ipilimumab. This sequence joins TRBV5-4 and TRBJ1-2; possible D gene TRBD1, 6 bases. This clonotype originated in a human donor with non-small cell lung cancer that progressed on radiotherapy plus ipilimumab. CDR3 in amino acids: CASSSFNRAPNYGYTF. The CDR3 coding sequence is TGTGCCAGCAGCTCCTTTAACAGGGCCCCTAACTATGGCTACACCTTC.